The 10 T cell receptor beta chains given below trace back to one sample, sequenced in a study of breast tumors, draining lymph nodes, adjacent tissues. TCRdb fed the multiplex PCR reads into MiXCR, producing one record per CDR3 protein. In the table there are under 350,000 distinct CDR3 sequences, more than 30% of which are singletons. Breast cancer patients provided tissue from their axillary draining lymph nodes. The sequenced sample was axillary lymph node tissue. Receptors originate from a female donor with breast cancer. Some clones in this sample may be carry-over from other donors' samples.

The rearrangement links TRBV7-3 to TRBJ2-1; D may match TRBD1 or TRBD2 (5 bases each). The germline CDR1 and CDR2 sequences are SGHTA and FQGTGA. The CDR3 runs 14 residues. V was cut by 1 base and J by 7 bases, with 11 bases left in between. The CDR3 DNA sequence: TGTGCCAGCAGCTTAAGGGGGTCAGGGAATGAGCAGTTCTTC. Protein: CASSLRGSGNEQFF.

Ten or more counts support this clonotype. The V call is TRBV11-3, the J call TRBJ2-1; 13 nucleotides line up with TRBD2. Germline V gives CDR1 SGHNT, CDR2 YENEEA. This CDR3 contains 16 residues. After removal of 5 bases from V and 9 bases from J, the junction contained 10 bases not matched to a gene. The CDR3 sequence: CASSARTSGSFGEQFF. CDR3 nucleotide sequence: TGTGCCAGCAGCGCCAGGACTAGCGGGAGCTTCGGTGAGCAGTTCTTC. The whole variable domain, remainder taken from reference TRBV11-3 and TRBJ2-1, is EAGVVQSPRYKIIEKKQPVAFWCNPISGHNTLYWYLQNLGQGPELLIRYENEEAVDDSQLPKDRFSAERLKGVDSTLKIQPAELGDSAVYLCASSARTSGSFGEQFFGPGTRLTVL.

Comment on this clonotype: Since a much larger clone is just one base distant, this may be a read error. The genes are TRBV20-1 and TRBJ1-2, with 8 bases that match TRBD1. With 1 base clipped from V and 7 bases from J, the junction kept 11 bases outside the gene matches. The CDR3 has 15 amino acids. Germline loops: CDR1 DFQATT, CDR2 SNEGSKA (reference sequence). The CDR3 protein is CSARGLQGAFSGYTF. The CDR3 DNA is TGCAGTGCTAGAGGGCTCCAGGGGGCTTTCTCTGGCTACACCTTC.

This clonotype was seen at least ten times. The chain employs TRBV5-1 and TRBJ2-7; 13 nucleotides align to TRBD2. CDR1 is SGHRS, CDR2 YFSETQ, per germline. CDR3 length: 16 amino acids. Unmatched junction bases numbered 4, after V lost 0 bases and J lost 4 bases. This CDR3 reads CASSLGTSGGLYEQYF. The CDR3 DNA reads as TGCGCCAGCAGCTTGGGGACTAGCGGGGGATTGTACGAGCAGTACTTC.

The chain's CDR3 is CASSDPTGRGAKNIQYF. CDR3 bases: TGTGCCAGCAGTGACCCGACAGGGAGAGGGGCCAAAAACATTCAGTACTTC. This rearrangement joins TRBV6-2 or TRBV6-3 to TRBJ2-4, with 7 nucleotides matching TRBD1. CDR3 size: 17 residues. The V segment lost 5 bases and the J segment 1 base; nucleotides outside the gene matches: 11. Per germline, CDR1 MNHEY and CDR2 SVGEGT.

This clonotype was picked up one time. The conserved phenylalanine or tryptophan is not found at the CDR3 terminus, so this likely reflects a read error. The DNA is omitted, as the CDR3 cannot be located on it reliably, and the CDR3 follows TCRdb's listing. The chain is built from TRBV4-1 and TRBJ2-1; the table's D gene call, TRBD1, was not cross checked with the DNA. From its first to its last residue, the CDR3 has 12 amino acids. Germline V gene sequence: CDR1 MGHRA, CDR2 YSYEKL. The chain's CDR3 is CASSLSPEDRGL.

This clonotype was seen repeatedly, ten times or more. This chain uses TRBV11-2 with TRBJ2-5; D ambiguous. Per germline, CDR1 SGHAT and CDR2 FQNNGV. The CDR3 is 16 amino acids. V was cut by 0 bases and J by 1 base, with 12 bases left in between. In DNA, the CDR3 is TGTGCCAGCAGCTTAGAAGGCGGCCTACCCCAAGAGACCCAGTACTTC. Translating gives CASSLEGGLPQETQYF.

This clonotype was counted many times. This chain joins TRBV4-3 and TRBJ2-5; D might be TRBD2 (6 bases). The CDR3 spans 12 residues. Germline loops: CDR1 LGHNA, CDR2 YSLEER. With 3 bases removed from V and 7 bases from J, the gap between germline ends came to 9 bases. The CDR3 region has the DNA TGCGCCAGCAGCCAGGCCGGGGGGACCCAGTACTTC. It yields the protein CASSQAGGTQYF.

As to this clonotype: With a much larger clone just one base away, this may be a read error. The CDR3 here is CASSQDLEPSYEQYF. The CDR3, as DNA: TGTGCCAGCAGCCAAGATCTAGAGCCATCCTACGAGCAGTACTTC. This chain joins TRBV4-2 and TRBJ2-7; no clear D. Germline loops: CDR1 LGHNA, CDR2 YNFKEQ. V lost 0 bases and J lost 1, with 10 bases in between. This CDR3 has 15 amino acids.

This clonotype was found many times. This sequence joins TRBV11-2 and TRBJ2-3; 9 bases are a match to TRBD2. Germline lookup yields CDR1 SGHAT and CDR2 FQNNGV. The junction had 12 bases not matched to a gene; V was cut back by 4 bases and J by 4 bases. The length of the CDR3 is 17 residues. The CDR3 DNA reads TGTGCCAGCAGCTCCGTAGCGGGAGTTGGGAGGGCAGATACGCAGTATTTT. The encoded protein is CASSSVAGVGRADTQYF.